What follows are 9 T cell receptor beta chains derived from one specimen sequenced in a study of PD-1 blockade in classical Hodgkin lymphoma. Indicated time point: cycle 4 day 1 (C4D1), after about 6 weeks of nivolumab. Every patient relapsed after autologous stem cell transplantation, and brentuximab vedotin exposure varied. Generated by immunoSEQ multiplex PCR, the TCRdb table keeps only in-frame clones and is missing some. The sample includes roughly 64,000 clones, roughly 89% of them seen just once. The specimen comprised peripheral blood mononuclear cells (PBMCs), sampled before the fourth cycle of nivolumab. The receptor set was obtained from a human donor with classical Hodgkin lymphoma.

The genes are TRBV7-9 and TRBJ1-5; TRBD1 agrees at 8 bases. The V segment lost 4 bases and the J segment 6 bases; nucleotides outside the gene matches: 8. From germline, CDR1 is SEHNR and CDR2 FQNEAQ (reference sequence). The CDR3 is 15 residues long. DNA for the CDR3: TGTGCCAGCAGCTCCACCAGCGACAGGGGTCAGCCCCAGCATTTT. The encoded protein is CASSSTSDRGQPQHF.

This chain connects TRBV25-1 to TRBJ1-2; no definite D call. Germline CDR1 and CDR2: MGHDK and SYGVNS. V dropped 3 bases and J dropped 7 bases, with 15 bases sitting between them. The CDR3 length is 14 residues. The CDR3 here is CASSDSAREPGYTF. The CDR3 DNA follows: TGTGCCAGCAGTGACTCGGCGAGGGAACCTGGCTACACCTTC.

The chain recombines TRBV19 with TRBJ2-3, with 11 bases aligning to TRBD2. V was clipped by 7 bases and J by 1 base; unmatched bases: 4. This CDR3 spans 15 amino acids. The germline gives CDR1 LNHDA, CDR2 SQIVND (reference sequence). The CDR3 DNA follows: TGTGCCAGTAACCCGGGACTAGCGGGCACAGATACGCAGTATTTT. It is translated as CASNPGLAGTDTQYF.

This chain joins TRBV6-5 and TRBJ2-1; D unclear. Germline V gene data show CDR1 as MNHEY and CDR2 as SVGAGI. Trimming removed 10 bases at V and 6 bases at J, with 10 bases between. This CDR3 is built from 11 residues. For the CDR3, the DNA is TGTGCCACCACTTGGGCCAATGAGCAGTTCTTC. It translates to CATTWANEQFF.

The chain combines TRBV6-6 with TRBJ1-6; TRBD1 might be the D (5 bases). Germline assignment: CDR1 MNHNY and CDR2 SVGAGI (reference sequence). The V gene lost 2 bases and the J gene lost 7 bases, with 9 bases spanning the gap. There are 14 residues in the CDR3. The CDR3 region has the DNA TGTGCCAGCAGTTACAGGGACCGGAATTCACCCCTCCACTTT. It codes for CASSYRDRNSPLHF.

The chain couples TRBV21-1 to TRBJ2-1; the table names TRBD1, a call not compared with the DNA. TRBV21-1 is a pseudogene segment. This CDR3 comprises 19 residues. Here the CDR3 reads CASSNLTGGACGSYNEQFF. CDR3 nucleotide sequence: TGTGCCAGCAGCAATCTGACAGGGGGCGCGTGTGGGTCCTACAATGAGCAGTTCTTC.

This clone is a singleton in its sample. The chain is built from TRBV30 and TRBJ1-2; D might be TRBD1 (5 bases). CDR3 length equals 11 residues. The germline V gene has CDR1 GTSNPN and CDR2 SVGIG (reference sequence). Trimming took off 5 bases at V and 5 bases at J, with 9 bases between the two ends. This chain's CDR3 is CAWRDFYGYTF. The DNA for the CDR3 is TGTGCCTGGCGGGACTTTTATGGCTACACCTTC.

This CDR3 reads CASSVSPDAQETQYF. The DNA for the CDR3 is TGTGCCAGCAGCGTAAGTCCGGACGCTCAAGAGACCCAGTACTTC. This chain connects TRBV9 to TRBJ2-5; D uncertain. The CDR3 consists of 15 residues. V was trimmed by 1 base and J by 2 bases, leaving 12 bases between them. CDR1 SGDLS and CDR2 YYNGEE come from the germline V gene. The full variable domain, its missing parts supplied by reference TRBV9 and TRBJ2-5, is DSGVTQTPKHLITATGQRVTLRCSPRSGDLSVYWYQQSLDQGLQFLIQYYNGEERAKGNILERFSAQQFPDLHSELNLSSLELGDSALYFCASSVSPDAQETQYFGPGTRLLVL.

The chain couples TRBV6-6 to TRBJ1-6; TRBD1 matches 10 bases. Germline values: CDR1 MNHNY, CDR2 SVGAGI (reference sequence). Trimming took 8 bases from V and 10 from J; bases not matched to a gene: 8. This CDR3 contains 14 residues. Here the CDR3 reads CASQTGTGESPLHF. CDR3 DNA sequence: TGTGCCAGCCAAACCGGGACAGGGGAATCACCCCTCCACTTT.